Detailed here is one T cell receptor beta chain. Its recognized antigen is unknown. No much larger clone exists at a distance of one base, and base qualities are not known. The donors were roughly 38 Caucasian individuals from Russia, aged 6 to 90 years, who were systemically healthy. Around 10 milliliters of peripheral blood were drawn from each donor into EDTA-treated Vacutainer tubes. Ficoll-Paque density-gradient centrifugation was used to isolate PBMCs, with at least 6.5 million obtained per sample. Trizol reagent was used to extract total RNA from PBMCs, with at least 6 micrograms per sample. For every donor, an aliquot of PBMCs went through flow cytometry to measure the percentages of naive CD45RAhigh/CD27high T cells. The data stem from a study of blood T cells in healthy people across ages (dated by TCRdb to between 2014 and 2017). Describing the broader study: In model experiments, template switching captured roughly one uniquely barcoded TCR beta cDNA molecule for every two T cells. Age-related changes in TCR beta repertoire diversity were measured in the study by deep sequencing normalized with unique cDNA molecular identifiers. The donors were divided into four age groups: young (average around 15 years), middle-aged (approximately 42), aged (roughly 66) and long-lived (about 79). The study analyzed two additional independent replicas of 1 million unique cDNA reads from the same blood draw for two donors, one aged 18 to 29 and one aged 80 or older. To avoid experimental bias, donors of different ages were distributed randomly across sequencing lanes. The paper as a whole reports these results and caveats: Observed TCR beta diversity per million T cells fell roughly linearly with age, and a significant reduction was already apparent by age approximately 40. Because profiling used bulk unsorted PBMCs, naive and antigen-experienced compartments could not be compared conclusively. Because the CMV infection status of the donors was unknown, age-related changes in expanded clonotypes may potentially have been confounded. Compared with the aged group, more naive CD4+ T cells, fewer expanded clones and increased TCR diversity were shown by the long-lived group, suggesting age selection. There was a strong correlation between observed TCR beta diversity and the percentage of naive T cells measured by flow cytometry. Estimates of total diversity from one million sequenced T cells were regarded as lower bounds and underestimates.

Library preparation employed 5' RACE. This sample was sequenced with an Illumina HiSeq 2500. A second about 7 to 12 cycle PCR used a sample-barcoded 5' primer and a J-beta primer mix. Each TCR beta cDNA molecule received a unique molecular identifier from a template-switch 5' adaptor carrying 12 random nucleotides. Each sample yielded at least 2.5 million CDR3-containing paired-end reads. First-strand cDNA synthesis was performed from all RNA using the Mint cDNA synthesis kit, with priming by a TRBC-specific oligonucleotide. After uracil-DNA glycosylase treatment, a first 18-cycle PCR used universal primers M1SS and BC2_uni_R on all cDNA. The source study handled its data this way. Each sample was normalized by randomly selecting 1 million high-quality reads, each carrying a distinct molecular identifier. Instead of being binned into consensus sequences, reads with shared molecular identifiers were discarded. CDR3 identification, clonotype clustering and error correction used MiTCR with a Q25 quality threshold and the strictest error-elimination algorithm. A nonparametric unseen species model with Euler transformation was used to estimate lower-bound total TCR beta diversity. Clones were called with MiXCR by TCRdb after fastp trimmed the public reads at Q25, and only in-frame beta chains were retained. Every distinct CDR3 protein forms one entry, paired with its most common genes and DNA. For this entry, the V and J calls and clone size follow TCRdb and not the study's own pipeline. For this sample the table gives around 1.5 million distinct CDR3 sequences, of which roughly 45% were detected only once. The ten largest account for 7% to 9.5% of the sample.

The CDR3 runs 15 residues from the cysteine to the phenylalanine. The sequence is cut down to CDR3 DNA, 45 bases in frame from base 1. From a lookup of the germline V gene (reference sequence), CDR1 and CDR2 are DFQATT and SNEGSKA. The V end loses 4 bases and the J end loses 4 bases, and a stretch of 18 bases separates them. Sequenced material: blood. The source is a woman aged 18-29 years in good health. The sequence links TRBV20-1 to TRBJ2-3, and the D gene may be TRBD2, 6 bases matching. The CDR3 protein sequence reads: CSAIRGAQGADTQYF. The DNA reads as follows: TGCAGTGCTATCCGCGGGGCCCAAGGGGCAGATACGCAGTATTTT.